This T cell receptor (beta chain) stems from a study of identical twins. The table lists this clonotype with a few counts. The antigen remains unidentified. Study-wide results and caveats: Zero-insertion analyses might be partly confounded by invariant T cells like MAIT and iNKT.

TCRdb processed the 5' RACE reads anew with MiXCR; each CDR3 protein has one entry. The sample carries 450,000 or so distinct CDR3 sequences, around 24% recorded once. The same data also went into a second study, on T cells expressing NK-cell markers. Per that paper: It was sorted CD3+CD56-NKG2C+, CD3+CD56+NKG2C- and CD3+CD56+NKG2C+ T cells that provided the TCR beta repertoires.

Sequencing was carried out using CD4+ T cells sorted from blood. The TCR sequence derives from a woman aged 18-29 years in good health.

In nucleotides, the CDR3 is TGTGCCAGCAGCTTTACAGGGGGAAGCACAGATACGCAGTATTTT. As protein: CASSFTGGSTDTQYF. The rearrangement joins TRBV7-2 to TRBJ2-3, with 8 bases matching TRBD1. Trimming cost V 3 bases and J 0 bases; bases outside gene matches: 2. CDR1 and CDR2 (germline): SGHTA, FQGNSA. The CDR3 spans 15 residues.